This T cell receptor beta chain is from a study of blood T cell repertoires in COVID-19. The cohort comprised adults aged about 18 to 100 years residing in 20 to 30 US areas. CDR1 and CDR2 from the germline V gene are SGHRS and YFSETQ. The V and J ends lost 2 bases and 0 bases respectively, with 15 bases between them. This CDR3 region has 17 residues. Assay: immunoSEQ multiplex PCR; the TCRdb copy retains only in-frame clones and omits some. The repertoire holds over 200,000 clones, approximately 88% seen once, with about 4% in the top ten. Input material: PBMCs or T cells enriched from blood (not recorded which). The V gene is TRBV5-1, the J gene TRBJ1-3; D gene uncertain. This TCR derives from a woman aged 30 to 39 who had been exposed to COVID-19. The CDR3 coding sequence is TGCGCCAGCAGCTTAACCCTTAGACGGAGCTCTGGAAACACCATATATTTT. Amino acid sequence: CASSLTLRRSSGNTIYF.